Sequencing of this T cell receptor beta chain was carried out in a study of PD-L1 blockade in urothelial cancer. Synthetic templates analogous to TCR were spiked into all PCRs individually. Assay: immunoSEQ multiplex PCR; the TCRdb copy retains only in-frame clones and omits some. The sample contains tens of thousands of clones, more than 75% of which appear only once. As regards this clone: Its antigen is not known.

J lost 4 bases, V lost 6 bases, and 6 bases had no gene match. CDR1 is SNHLY, CDR2 FYNNEI, per germline. The CDR3 loop spans 14 amino acids. Time point: pretreatment peripheral blood. Study-wide results and caveats: For durable-benefit patients, tumor-associated blood clones expanded more at 3 weeks.

This sequence joins TRBV2 and TRBJ1-1, with 9 bases lining up with TRBD1. The receptor was derived from a man aged 55 to 69 with urothelial cancer. The source material was PBMCs, sampled around atezolizumab (anti-PD-L1) treatment. Written as DNA, the CDR3 is TGTGCCAGCAGCGGACAGGGGTTCGGCACTGAAGCTTTCTTT. This encodes CASSGQGFGTEAFF. Supplemented by reference TRBV2 and TRBJ1-1, the full variable domain reads EPEVTQTPSHQVTQMGQEVILRCVPISNHLYFYWYRQILGQKVEFLVSFYNNEISEKSEIFDDQFSVERPDGSNFTLKIRSTKLEDSAMYFCASSGQGFGTEAFFGQGTRLTVV.